This T cell receptor beta chain stems from a study of PD-1 blockade in classical Hodgkin lymphoma. The study's findings and limits: Newly diagnosed patients had diversity similar to the baseline diversity of complete responders. By C4D1, CD4+ diversity increased significantly, especially in complete responders. Causes of the repertoire differences remain undefined, possibly disease activity or prior therapy.

Relapse was seen in all patients after autologous stem cell transplantation, and brentuximab vedotin exposure was variable. Complete response, partial response or progressive disease was recorded as best response. The CDR3 covers 17 residues. V dropped 3 bases and J dropped 1 base, with 13 bases sitting between them. CDR1 and CDR2 from the germline V gene are LNHDA and SQIVND (reference sequence). The repertoire was sequenced with immunoSEQ multiplex PCR; TCRdb's copy has only in-frame clones and lacks some. The repertoire holds about 98,000 clones, with 80% to 95% as singletons. Comment on this clone: The antigen remains undetermined.

The V gene is TRBV19, the J gene TRBJ2-6; D not resolved. The TCR was taken from a human donor with classical Hodgkin lymphoma. Specimen: peripheral blood mononuclear cells (PBMCs), collected at baseline. CDR3 coding DNA: TGTGCCAGTAGTATTCCGGGCTGGGGTTCTGGGGCCAACGTCCTGACTTTC. As protein: CASSIPGWGSGANVLTF.